The present T cell receptor beta chain was sequenced within a study of OX40 agonist ivuxolimab in advanced cancers. Trimming took off 1 base at V and 5 bases at J, with 12 bases between the two ends. The CDR3 loop spans 14 amino acids. Germline assignment: CDR1 MNHEY and CDR2 SVGAGI. Measured with immunoSEQ multiplex PCR; TCRdb has only the in-frame clones, and not every one. The sample consists of 55,000 or so clones, about nine tenths of them appearing once. This receptor was obtained from an adult with an advanced solid tumor such as melanoma, head and neck, liver or kidney cancer. V gene TRBV6-5 combines with J gene TRBJ2-7; D is perhaps TRBD2 (5 bases). The sample consisted of CD4+ or CD8+ T cells sorted from blood, taken in a trial of the OX40 agonist ivuxolimab. CDR3: CASSYLQRADEQYF. In DNA, the CDR3 is TGTGCCAGCAGTTACTTGCAGAGAGCGGACGAGCAGTACTTC.